This section outlines one TCR beta chain sequence together with its context. The antigen remains undetermined. Trimming took 1 base from V and 4 from J, leaving 9 bases between them. This CDR3 is built from 14 residues. This sample was included in a study of blood T cells in healthy people across ages. Study observations and caveats: It was not possible, with unsorted PBMCs, to conclusively compare naive and antigen-experienced cells.

A sample-barcoded 5' primer and a J-beta primer mix were used in a second PCR of about 7 to 12 cycles. Each cDNA was tagged by a template-switch adaptor containing 12 random nucleotides. Every sample returned 2.5 million or more CDR3-containing paired-end reads. TCRdb passed the 5' RACE reads through MiXCR, listing each CDR3 protein once. Of 700,000 to 850,000 distinct CDR3 sequences in the sample, approximately 35% were seen once. This sequence originates from a man aged 18 to 29 in good health. Sequenced input: blood. V usage is TRBV12-3 or TRBV12-4 and J usage is TRBJ2-3, with D perhaps matching TRBD2 (5 bases). This CDR3 reads CASSLGRRADTQYF. The CDR3 DNA sequence: TGTGCCAGCAGTTTAGGGAGGAGAGCAGATACGCAGTATTTT.